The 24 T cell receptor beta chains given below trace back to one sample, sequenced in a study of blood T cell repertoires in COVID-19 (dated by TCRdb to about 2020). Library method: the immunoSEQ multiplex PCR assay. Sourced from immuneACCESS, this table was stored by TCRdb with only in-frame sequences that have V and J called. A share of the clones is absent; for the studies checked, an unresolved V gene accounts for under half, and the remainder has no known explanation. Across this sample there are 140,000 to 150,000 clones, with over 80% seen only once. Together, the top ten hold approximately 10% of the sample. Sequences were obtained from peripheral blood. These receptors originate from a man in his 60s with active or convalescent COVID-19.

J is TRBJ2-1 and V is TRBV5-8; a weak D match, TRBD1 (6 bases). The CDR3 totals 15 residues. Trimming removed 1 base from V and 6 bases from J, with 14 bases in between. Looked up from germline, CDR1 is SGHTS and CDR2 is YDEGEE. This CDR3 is CASSLPGENFNEQFF. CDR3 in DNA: TGTGCCAGCAGCTTGCCAGGGGAAAATTTCAATGAGCAGTTCTTC.

The CDR3 DNA reads TGTGCCAGCAGCTCTGACTATAGCAATCAGCCCCAGCATTTT. Its translation: CASSSDYSNQPQHF. This sequence joins TRBV7-9 and TRBJ1-5; D is undetermined. Trimming left V 4 bases short and J 0 bases short, with 7 bases between. Per the germline V gene, CDR1 is SEHNR and CDR2 is FQNEAQ (reference sequence). The CDR3 is made up of 14 amino acids.

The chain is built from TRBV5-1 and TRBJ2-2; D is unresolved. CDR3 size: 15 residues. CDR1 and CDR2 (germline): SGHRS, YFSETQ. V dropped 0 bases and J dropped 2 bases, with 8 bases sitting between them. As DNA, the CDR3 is TGCGCCAGCAGCTTGGGCAGCGTTAACACCGGGGAGCTGTTTTTT. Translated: CASSLGSVNTGELFF.

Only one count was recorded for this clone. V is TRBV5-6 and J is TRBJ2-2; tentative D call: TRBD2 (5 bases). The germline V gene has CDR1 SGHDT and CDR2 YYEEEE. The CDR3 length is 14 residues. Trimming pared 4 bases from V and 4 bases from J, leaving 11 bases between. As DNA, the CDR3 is TGTGCCAGCAGCCTCCCCGGGGTCACCGGGGAGCTGTTTTTT. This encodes CASSLPGVTGELFF.

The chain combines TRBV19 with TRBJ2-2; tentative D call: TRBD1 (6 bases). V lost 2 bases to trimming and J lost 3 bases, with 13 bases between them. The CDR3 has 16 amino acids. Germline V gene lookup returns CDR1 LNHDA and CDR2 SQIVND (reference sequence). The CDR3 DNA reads TGTGCCAGTAGTATATCCTTAGGGGGTTACACCGGGGAGCTGTTTTTT. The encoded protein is CASSISLGGYTGELFF.

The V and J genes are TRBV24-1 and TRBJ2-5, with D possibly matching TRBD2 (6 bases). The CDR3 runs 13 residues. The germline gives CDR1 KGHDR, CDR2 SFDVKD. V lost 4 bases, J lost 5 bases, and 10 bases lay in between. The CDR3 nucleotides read TGTGCCACCAGTGACGGGAGAGATGAGACCCAGTACTTC. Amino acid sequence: CATSDGRDETQYF.

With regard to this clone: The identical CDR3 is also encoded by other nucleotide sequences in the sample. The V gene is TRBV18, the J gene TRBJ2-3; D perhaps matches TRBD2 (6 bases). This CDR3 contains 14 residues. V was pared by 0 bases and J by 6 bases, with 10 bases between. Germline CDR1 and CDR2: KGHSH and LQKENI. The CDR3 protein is CASSPPSLADTQYF. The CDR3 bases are TGTGCCAGCTCACCACCGTCCCTAGCGGATACGCAGTATTTT.

As DNA, the CDR3 is TGCGCCAGCAGCTTAGCCGCAGGGGGCAGTACTGAAGCTTTCTTT. It codes for CASSLAAGGSTEAFF. This chain joins TRBV5-1 and TRBJ1-1; 8 bases line up with TRBD1. J lost 5 bases, V lost 2 bases, and 8 bases had no gene match. CDR1 and CDR2 from the germline V gene are SGHRS and YFSETQ. There are 15 residues in the CDR3.

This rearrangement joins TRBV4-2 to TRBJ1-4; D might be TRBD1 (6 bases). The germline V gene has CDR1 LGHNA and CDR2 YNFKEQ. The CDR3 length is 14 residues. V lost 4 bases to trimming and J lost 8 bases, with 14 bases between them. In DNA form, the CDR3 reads TGTGCCAGCAGCCCGGGACAAGGGTACGAAAAACTGTTTTTT. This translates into CASSPGQGYEKLFF.

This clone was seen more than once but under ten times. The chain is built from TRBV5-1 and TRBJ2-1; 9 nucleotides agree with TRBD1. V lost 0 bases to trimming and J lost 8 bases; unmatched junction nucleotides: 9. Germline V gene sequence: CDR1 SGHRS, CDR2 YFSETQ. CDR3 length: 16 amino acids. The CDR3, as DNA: TGCGCCAGCAGCTTGGAGCCGGGACAGGGTCCCCATGAGCAGTTCTTC. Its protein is CASSLEPGQGPHEQFF.

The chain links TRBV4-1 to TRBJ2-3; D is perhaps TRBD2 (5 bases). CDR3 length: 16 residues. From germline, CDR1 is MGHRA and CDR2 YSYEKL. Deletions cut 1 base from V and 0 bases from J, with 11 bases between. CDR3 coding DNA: TGCGCCAGCAGCCAAGTTTACCGGACTAGCACAGATACGCAGTATTTT. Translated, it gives CASSQVYRTSTDTQYF.

CDR3 nucleotides: TGTGCCAGTAGTATAGATTCAGGGGTGATGAACACTGAAGCTTTCTTT. Protein product: CASSIDSGVMNTEAFF. This chain connects TRBV19 to TRBJ1-1, with D perhaps TRBD1 (6 bases). The CDR3 extends over 16 amino acids. CDR1 is LNHDA, CDR2 SQIVND, per germline (reference sequence). Deletions cut 0 bases from V and 0 bases from J, with 11 bases between.

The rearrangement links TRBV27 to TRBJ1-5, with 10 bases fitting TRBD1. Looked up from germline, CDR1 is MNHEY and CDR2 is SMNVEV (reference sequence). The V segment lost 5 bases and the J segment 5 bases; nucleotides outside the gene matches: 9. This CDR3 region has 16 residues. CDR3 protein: CASSQSGTGVYQPQHF. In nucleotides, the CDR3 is TGTGCCAGCAGTCAAAGCGGGACAGGGGTTTATCAGCCCCAGCATTTT.

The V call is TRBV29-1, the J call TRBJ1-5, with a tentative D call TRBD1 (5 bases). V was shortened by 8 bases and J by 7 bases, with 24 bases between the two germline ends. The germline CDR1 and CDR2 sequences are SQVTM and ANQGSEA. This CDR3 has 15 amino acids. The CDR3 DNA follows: TGCAGCCCGGCCCCCGAACACGCCGGGGGACAGCCCCAGCATTTT. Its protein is CSPAPEHAGGQPQHF.

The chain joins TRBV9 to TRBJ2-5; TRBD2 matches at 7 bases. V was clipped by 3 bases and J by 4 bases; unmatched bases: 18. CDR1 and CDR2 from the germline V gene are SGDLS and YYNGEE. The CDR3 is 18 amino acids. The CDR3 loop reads CASSESESFGRPGETQYF. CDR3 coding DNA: TGTGCCAGCAGCGAGAGTGAGTCATTCGGGAGGCCCGGAGAGACCCAGTACTTC.

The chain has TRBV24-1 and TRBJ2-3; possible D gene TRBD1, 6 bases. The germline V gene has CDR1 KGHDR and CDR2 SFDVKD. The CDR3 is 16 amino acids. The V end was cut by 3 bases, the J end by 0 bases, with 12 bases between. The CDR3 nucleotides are TGTGCCACCAGTGATCCCCGGACAGCGAGCACAGATACGCAGTATTTT. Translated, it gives CATSDPRTASTDTQYF.

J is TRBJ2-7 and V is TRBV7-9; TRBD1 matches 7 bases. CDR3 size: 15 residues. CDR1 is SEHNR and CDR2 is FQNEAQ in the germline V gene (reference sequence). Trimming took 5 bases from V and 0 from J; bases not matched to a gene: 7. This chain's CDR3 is CASSPGQRSSYEQYF. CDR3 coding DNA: TGTGCCAGCAGCCCGGGACAGAGGAGCTCCTACGAGCAGTACTTC. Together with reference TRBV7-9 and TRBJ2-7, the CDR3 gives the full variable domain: DTGVSQNPRHKITKRGQNVTFRCDPISEHNRLYWYRQTLGQGPEFLTYFQNEAQLEKSRLLSDRFSAERPKGSFSTLEIQRTEQGDSAMYLCASSPGQRSSYEQYFGPGTRLTVT.

The CDR3 protein is CASSPAVAYEQYF. The CDR3 region has the DNA TGTGCCAGCAGCCCGGCGGTCGCCTACGAGCAGTACTTC. This rearrangement joins TRBV7-6 to TRBJ2-7; D unresolved. Trimming removed 5 bases from V and 2 bases from J, with 10 bases in between. The CDR3 is 13 amino acids. In germline, CDR1 is SGHVS, CDR2 FNYEAQ.

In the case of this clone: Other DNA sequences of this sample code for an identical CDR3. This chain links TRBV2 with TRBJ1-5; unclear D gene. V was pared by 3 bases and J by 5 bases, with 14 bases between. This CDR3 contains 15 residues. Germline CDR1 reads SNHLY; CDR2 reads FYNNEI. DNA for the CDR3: TGTGCCAGCAGTGAGGCTGTGGGCAGCTATCAGCCCCAGCATTTT. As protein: CASSEAVGSYQPQHF.

CDR3 in amino acids: CASSQDTGTDTQYF. In nucleotides, the CDR3 is TGCGCCAGCAGCCAAGATACGGGGACAGATACGCAGTATTTT. The gene calls are TRBV4-3 and TRBJ2-3; D is perhaps TRBD2 (5 bases). The length of the CDR3 is 14 residues. Germline values: CDR1 LGHNA, CDR2 YSLEER. V lost 0 bases and J 3 bases, leaving 7 bases between the germline ends.

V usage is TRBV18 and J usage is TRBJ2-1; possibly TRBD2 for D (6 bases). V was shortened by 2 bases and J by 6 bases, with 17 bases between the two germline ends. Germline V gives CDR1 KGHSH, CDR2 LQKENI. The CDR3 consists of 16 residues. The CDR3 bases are TGTGCCAGCTCACCAAGTCTTGGCGGGAACGGCAATGAGCAGTTCTTC. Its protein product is CASSPSLGGNGNEQFF.

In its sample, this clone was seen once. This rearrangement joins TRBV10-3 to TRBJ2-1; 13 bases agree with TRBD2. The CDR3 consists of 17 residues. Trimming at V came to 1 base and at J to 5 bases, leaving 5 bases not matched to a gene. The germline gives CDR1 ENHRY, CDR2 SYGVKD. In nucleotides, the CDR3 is TGTGCCATCAGTGAGTTTCCACTAGCGGGAGGGGACAATGAGCAGTTCTTC. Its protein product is CAISEFPLAGGDNEQFF.

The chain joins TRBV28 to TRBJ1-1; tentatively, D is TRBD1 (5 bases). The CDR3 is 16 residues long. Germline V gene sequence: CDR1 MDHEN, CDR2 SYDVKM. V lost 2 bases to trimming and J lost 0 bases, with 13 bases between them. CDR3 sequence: CASSLRPGNLNTEAFF. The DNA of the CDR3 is TGTGCCAGCAGTTTAAGGCCAGGGAACTTGAACACTGAAGCTTTCTTT. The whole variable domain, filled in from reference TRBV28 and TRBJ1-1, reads DVKVTQSSRYLVKRTGEKVFLECVQDMDHENMFWYRQDPGLGLRLIYFSYDVKMKEKGDIPEGYSVSREKKERFSLILESASTNQTSMYLCASSLRPGNLNTEAFFGQGTRLTVV.

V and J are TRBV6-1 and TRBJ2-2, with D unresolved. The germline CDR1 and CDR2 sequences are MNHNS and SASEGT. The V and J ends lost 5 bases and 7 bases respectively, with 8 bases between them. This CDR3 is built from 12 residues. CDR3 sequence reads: CASSRPYGELFF. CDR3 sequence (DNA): TGTGCCAGCAGTCGTCCTTACGGGGAGCTGTTTTTT.